This paragraph covers one T cell receptor (beta chain) sequence. Its matching antigen is unknown. The data belong to a study of cytomegalovirus exposure and HLA in healthy donors. In the study overall: Unique TCRs numbering about 87 million, obtained from HLA-typed donors, made up an early data release.

This CDR3 is 13 amino acids long. V gave up 4 bases and J gave up 3 bases; unmatched junction bases: 2. CDR1 and CDR2 from the germline V gene are SGHDN and FVKESK. Both 60 Vbeta primers and 13 Jbeta primers went into the PCR. The method was immunoSEQ multiplex PCR; TCRdb's version includes in-frame clones alone and lacks a portion of them. The table includes over 55,000 clones, around 87% detected once. General study points: Other equally common chains were less clonally expanded than HLA-associated TCR beta chains, a later analysis showed. Analysis was carried out at a later point, and it linked a missense DCLRE1C variant to TCR beta V- and J-gene trimming.

This clonotype was obtained from a woman aged 30 to 39 in good health and CMV-seropositive. The sequencing input was PBMCs. The V gene is TRBV14, the J gene TRBJ2-7, with 8 bases fitting TRBD1. The CDR3 is CASSPGQGYEQYF. In DNA form, the CDR3 reads TGTGCCAGCAGCCCCGGACAGGGCTACGAGCAGTACTTC.